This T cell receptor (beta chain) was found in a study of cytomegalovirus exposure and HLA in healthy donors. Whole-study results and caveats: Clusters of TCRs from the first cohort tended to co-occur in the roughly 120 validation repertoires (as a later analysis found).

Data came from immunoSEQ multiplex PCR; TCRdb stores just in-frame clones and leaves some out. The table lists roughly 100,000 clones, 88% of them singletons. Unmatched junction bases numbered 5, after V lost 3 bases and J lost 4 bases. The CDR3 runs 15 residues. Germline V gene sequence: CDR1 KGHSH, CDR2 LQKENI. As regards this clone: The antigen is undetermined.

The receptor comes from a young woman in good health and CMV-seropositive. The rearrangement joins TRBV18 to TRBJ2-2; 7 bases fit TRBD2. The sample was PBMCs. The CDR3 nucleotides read TGTGCCAGCTCACCTTCTAGCGGAAGCACCGGGGAGCTGTTTTTT. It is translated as CASSPSSGSTGELFF.